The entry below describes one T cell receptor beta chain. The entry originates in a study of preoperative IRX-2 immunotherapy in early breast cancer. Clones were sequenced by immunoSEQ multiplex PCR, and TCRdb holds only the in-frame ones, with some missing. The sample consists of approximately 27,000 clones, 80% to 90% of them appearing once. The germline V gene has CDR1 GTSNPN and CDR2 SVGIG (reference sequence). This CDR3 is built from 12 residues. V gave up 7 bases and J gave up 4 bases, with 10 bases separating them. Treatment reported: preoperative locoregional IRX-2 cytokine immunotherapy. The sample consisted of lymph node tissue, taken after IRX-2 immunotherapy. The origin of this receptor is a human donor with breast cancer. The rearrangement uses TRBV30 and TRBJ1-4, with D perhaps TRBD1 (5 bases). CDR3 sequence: CASQGFNEKLFF. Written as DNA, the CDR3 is TGTGCCTCTCAGGGATTTAATGAAAAACTGTTTTTT.